The 10 T cell receptor beta chains below all came from one sample that was sequenced in a study of T cells in localized non-small cell lung cancer (TCRdb year 2020). Library construction relied on the immunoSEQ multiplex PCR assay. The source is immuneACCESS, and TCRdb retained only in-frame sequences with V and J called. Part of the clones is not carried over; for the studies checked, unresolved V genes explain less than half of this, and the remainder is unexplained. The sample table shows 1,200 or so clones, and about a fifth are seen once. About a fifth of the sample is in the top ten clones. The sample in question was normal lung tissue next to the tumor, obtained before any cancer treatment. The receptors shown here come from a man aged 40 to 75 with stage I squamous cell lung carcinoma.

This clone has a handful of counts. This sequence joins TRBV4-1 and TRBJ2-5, with TRBD2 matching over 13 bases. J was trimmed by 4 bases and V by 1 base; bases with no gene match: 6. This CDR3 has 17 residues. Germline-derived CDR1 and CDR2 are MGHRA and YSYEKL. The CDR3 is CASSQGTSGGPRETQYF. CDR3 nucleotides: TGCGCCAGCAGCCAAGGGACTAGCGGGGGCCCTAGAGAGACCCAGTACTTC.

This chain joins TRBV28 and TRBJ1-1; unclear D gene. Germline V gives CDR1 MDHEN, CDR2 SYDVKM. V lost 2 bases and J 0 bases, leaving 13 bases between the germline ends. The CDR3 consists of 16 residues. This CDR3 is CASSLSGHYLNTEAFF. In DNA form, the CDR3 reads TGTGCCAGCAGTTTAAGTGGCCACTATTTGAACACTGAAGCTTTCTTT.

The sample holds one count of this clone. The chain uses TRBV18 and TRBJ2-7, with TRBD2 matching 7 bases. The length of the CDR3 is 15 residues. The germline CDR1 and CDR2 sequences are KGHSH and LQKENI. V lost 3 bases to trimming and J lost 3 bases; unmatched junction nucleotides: 8. The CDR3 DNA is TGTGCCAGCTCACCCTCTACGGGAGGCGGCTACGAGCAGTACTTC. It specifies CASSPSTGGGYEQYF.

V is TRBV11-3 and J is TRBJ2-1, with D perhaps TRBD1 or TRBD2 (5 bases each). The CDR3 is made up of 15 amino acids. CDR1 SGHNT and CDR2 YENEEA come from the germline V gene. Deletions cut 3 bases from V and 1 base from J, with 10 bases between. The CDR3 bases are TGTGCCAGCAGCTTGAGGGCAGGGTCCTACAATGAGCAGTTCTTC. This sequence encodes CASSLRAGSYNEQFF.

This clone showed up just a few times. The V gene is TRBV11-3, the J gene TRBJ2-5, with D perhaps being TRBD1 or TRBD2 (5 bases each). The CDR3 covers 15 residues. The germline CDR1 and CDR2 sequences are SGHNT and YENEEA. V gave up 2 bases and J gave up 5 bases, with 15 bases separating them. CDR3 sequence reads: CASSLTPGTRETQYF. The CDR3 DNA sequence: TGTGCCAGCAGCTTAACCCCTGGGACGAGGGAGACCCAGTACTTC.

The rearrangement uses TRBV19 and TRBJ1-5, with 9 bases identical to TRBD1. The CDR3 sequence is 14 residues long. Germline loops: CDR1 LNHDA, CDR2 SQIVND (reference sequence). Trimming at V came to 5 bases and at J to 15 bases, leaving 14 bases not matched to a gene. The CDR3 nucleotides are TGTGCCAGTAGTTTGGGTAATTTCCGGGACAGGGCGCATTTT. It encodes CASSLGNFRDRAHF. The full variable domain, its missing parts supplied by reference TRBV19 and TRBJ1-5, is DGGITQSPKYLFRKEGQNVTLSCEQNLNHDAMYWYRQDPGQGLRLIYYSQIVNDFQKGDIAEGYSVSREKKESFPLTVTSAQKNPTAFYLCASSLGNFRDRAHFGDGTRLSIL.

This clone came up a few times. The V gene is TRBV18, the J gene TRBJ2-2; D uncertain. Per the germline V gene, CDR1 is KGHSH and CDR2 is LQKENI. Trimming took 8 bases from V and 2 from J, leaving 9 bases between them. This CDR3 spans 13 amino acids. CDR3 residues: CASQPANTGELFF. DNA of the CDR3: TGTGCCAGCCAACCAGCCAACACCGGGGAGCTGTTTTTT.

The chain is built from TRBV11-3 and TRBJ2-1; tentative D call: TRBD1 (6 bases). From germline, CDR1 is SGHNT and CDR2 YENEEA. The V end was cut by 5 bases, the J end by 2 bases, with 10 bases between. This CDR3 comprises 14 residues. The CDR3 nucleotides read TGTGCCAGCAGCCCAGGGGAACCCTACAATGAGCAGTTCTTC. Translation gives CASSPGEPYNEQFF.

In its sample, this clone ranks as medium-sized. The chain has TRBV2 and TRBJ2-6; perhaps TRBD1 as D (5 bases). Deletions cut 6 bases from V and 0 bases from J, with 12 bases between. Per germline, CDR1 SNHLY and CDR2 FYNNEI. This CDR3 has 16 residues. In nucleotides, the CDR3 is TGTGCCAGCAGCCCATCAGGGTTCTCTGGGGCCAACGTCCTGACTTTC. Translating it yields CASSPSGFSGANVLTF.

This chain connects TRBV11-3 to TRBJ2-2, with 10 bases lining up with TRBD1. With 2 bases clipped from V and 3 bases from J, the junction kept 6 bases outside the gene matches. CDR3 length: 17 residues. The germline V gene has CDR1 SGHNT and CDR2 YENEEA. The CDR3 here is CASSLPEGQGYTGELFF. Here the CDR3 DNA reads TGTGCCAGCAGCTTACCTGAGGGACAGGGGTACACCGGGGAGCTGTTTTTT.